The rows below give T cell receptor beta chains drawn from one sample of a study of PD-1 blockade in classical Hodgkin lymphoma. Repertoires were generated with immunoSEQ multiplex PCR, while TCRdb's copy carries only in-frame clones and drops some. The table lists fewer than 90,000 clones, around 90% of them singletons. The sample was peripheral blood mononuclear cells (PBMCs), taken at baseline. These receptors were taken from a human donor with classical Hodgkin lymphoma. Each CDR3 is given with its conserved first and last residue. Fields, in order: CDR3 protein, CDR3 DNA, CDR3 length, D gene, V gene, clone size, J gene. A D gene is named only where the DNA matches it firmly. The size of a clone is reported for some rows only, either as once, few or many, or as a class for expanded clones.

CDR3aa: CASNKGGLEAFF; CDR3nt: TGTGCCAGCAATAAGGGAGGTCTTGAAGCTTTCTTT; len: 12; d_gene: NA; v_gene: TRBV6-1; abundance: NA; j_gene: TRBJ1-1
CDR3aa: CASSWIGGKTEAFF; CDR3nt: TGTGCCAGCAGCTGGATAGGGGGAAAAACTGAAGCTTTCTTT; len: 14; d_gene: NA; v_gene: TRBV5-6; abundance: once; j_gene: TRBJ1-1
CDR3aa: CAWSVGGMDNEQFF; CDR3nt: TGTGCCTGGAGTGTAGGCGGGATGGACAATGAGCAGTTCTTC; len: 14; d_gene: NA; v_gene: TRBV30; abundance: NA; j_gene: TRBJ2-1
CDR3aa: CASSLVEEGDEKLFF; CDR3nt: TGTGCCAGCAGCTTGGTCGAGGAGGGGGATGAAAAACTGTTTTTT; len: 15; d_gene: NA; v_gene: TRBV5-4; abundance: NA; j_gene: TRBJ1-4
CDR3aa: CASSRDGSYEQYF; CDR3nt: TGTGCCAGCAGCCGGGACGGCTCCTACGAGCAGTACTTC; len: 13; d_gene: NA; v_gene: TRBV7-6; abundance: NA; j_gene: TRBJ2-7
CDR3aa: CASSFANTEAFF; CDR3nt: TGTGCCAGCAGCTTCGCGAACACTGAAGCTTTCTTT; len: 12; d_gene: NA; v_gene: TRBV5-5; abundance: NA; j_gene: TRBJ1-1
CDR3aa: CASSLGWNVETQYF; CDR3nt: TGTGCCAGCAGCTTGGGATGGAACGTAGAGACCCAGTACTTC; len: 14; d_gene: NA; v_gene: TRBV5-6; abundance: NA; j_gene: TRBJ2-5
CDR3aa: CASSGTGTYEQYF; CDR3nt: TGTGCCAGCAGCGGGACAGGGACCTACGAGCAGTACTTC; len: 13; d_gene: TRBD1; v_gene: TRBV7-2; abundance: once; j_gene: TRBJ2-7
CDR3aa: CASSLAGSPYEQYF; CDR3nt: TGCGCCAGCAGCTTGGCCGGCAGTCCCTACGAGCAGTACTTC; len: 14; d_gene: NA; v_gene: TRBV5-1; abundance: once; j_gene: TRBJ2-7
CDR3aa: CASSHPGLAGAWYNEQFF; CDR3nt: TGCGCCAGCAGCCATCCGGGACTAGCGGGAGCGTGGTACAATGAGCAGTTCTTC; len: 18; d_gene: TRBD2; v_gene: TRBV4-1; abundance: once; j_gene: TRBJ2-1
CDR3aa: CASSQDPASSGANVLTF; CDR3nt: TGCGCCAGCAGCCAAGATCCAGCCAGCTCTGGGGCCAACGTCCTGACTTTC; len: 17; d_gene: NA; v_gene: TRBV4-3; abundance: NA; j_gene: TRBJ2-6
CDR3aa: CASRGGGPTGELFF; CDR3nt: TGTGCCAGCAGAGGGGGAGGGCCCACCGGGGAGCTGTTTTTT; len: 14; d_gene: NA; v_gene: TRBV2; abundance: NA; j_gene: TRBJ2-2
CDR3aa: CASSQDDSSYEQYF; CDR3nt: TGCGCCAGCAGCCAAGACGACAGCTCCTACGAGCAGTACTTC; len: 14; d_gene: NA; v_gene: TRBV4-1; abundance: NA; j_gene: TRBJ2-7
CDR3aa: CASSFGDRDQPQHF; CDR3nt: TGTGCCAGCAGCTTTGGGGACAGGGATCAGCCCCAGCATTTT; len: 14; d_gene: TRBD1; v_gene: TRBV5-6; abundance: once; j_gene: TRBJ1-5
CDR3aa: CAIAPGQLNQPQHF; CDR3nt: TGTGCCATCGCTCCGGGACAGCTAAATCAGCCCCAGCATTTT; len: 14; d_gene: TRBD1; v_gene: TRBV10-3; abundance: NA; j_gene: TRBJ1-5
CDR3aa: CASSFGTGDSQPQHF; CDR3nt: TGTGCCAGCAGCTTTGGAACAGGGGATAGTCAGCCCCAGCATTTT; len: 15; d_gene: TRBD1; v_gene: TRBV7-9; abundance: NA; j_gene: TRBJ1-5
CDR3aa: CASSDPVPGGNIQYF; CDR3nt: TGTGCCAGCAGTGACCCCGTTCCAGGGGGGAACATTCAGTACTTC; len: 15; d_gene: NA; v_gene: TRBV6-1; abundance: few; j_gene: TRBJ2-4
CDR3aa: CASSQAGIEAFF; CDR3nt: TGTGCCAGCAGTCAAGCCGGGATCGAAGCTTTCTTT; len: 12; d_gene: NA; v_gene: TRBV7-9; abundance: NA; j_gene: TRBJ1-1
CDR3aa: CASSQGVANEKLFF; CDR3nt: TGCGCCAGCAGCCAAGGGGTCGCTAATGAAAAACTGTTTTTT; len: 14; d_gene: NA; v_gene: TRBV4-1; abundance: few; j_gene: TRBJ1-4
CDR3aa: CASSSLGTGGNEKLFF; CDR3nt: TGCGCCAGCAGCTCCCTCGGGACAGGGGGTAATGAAAAACTGTTTTTT; len: 16; d_gene: TRBD1; v_gene: TRBV5-1; abundance: NA; j_gene: TRBJ1-4
CDR3aa: CASSLGTDTSGANVLTF; CDR3nt: TGTGCCAGCAGTTTAGGGACAGACACATCTGGGGCCAACGTCCTGACTTTC; len: 17; d_gene: TRBD1; v_gene: TRBV27; abundance: once; j_gene: TRBJ2-6
CDR3aa: CASSYSTGTVGGYTF; CDR3nt: TGTGCCAGCAGTTACTCTACCGGGACAGTTGGTGGCTACACCTTC; len: 15; d_gene: TRBD1; v_gene: TRBV6-6; abundance: NA; j_gene: TRBJ1-2
CDR3aa: CASSLAGASSYEQYF; CDR3nt: TGTGCCAGCAGTTTAGCAGGGGCGAGCTCCTACGAGCAGTACTTC; len: 15; d_gene: NA; v_gene: TRBV28; abundance: many; j_gene: TRBJ2-7
CDR3aa: CASSKLGTGSTEAFF; CDR3nt: TGTGCCAGCAGTAAGCTCGGGACAGGAAGCACTGAAGCTTTCTTT; len: 15; d_gene: TRBD1; v_gene: TRBV2; abundance: once; j_gene: TRBJ1-1
CDR3aa: CASRQDTSSYNEQFF; CDR3nt: TGTGCCAGCAGACAAGACACCAGCTCCTACAATGAGCAGTTCTTC; len: 15; d_gene: NA; v_gene: TRBV28; abundance: NA; j_gene: TRBJ2-1
CDR3aa: CASSFGQGRVPHEKLFF; CDR3nt: TGTGCCAGCAGCTTTGGACAGGGGCGGGTTCCTCATGAAAAACTGTTTTTT; len: 17; d_gene: TRBD1; v_gene: TRBV4-2; abundance: once; j_gene: TRBJ1-4
CDR3aa: CSVPSPGTDYNEQFF; CDR3nt: TGCAGCGTCCCCAGTCCCGGGACAGACTACAATGAGCAGTTCTTC; len: 15; d_gene: TRBD1; v_gene: TRBV29-1; abundance: NA; j_gene: TRBJ2-1
CDR3aa: CSVSTTASSYEQYF; CDR3nt: TGCAGCGTTTCCACGACGGCGAGCTCCTACGAGCAGTACTTC; len: 14; d_gene: NA; v_gene: TRBV29-1; abundance: NA; j_gene: TRBJ2-7
CDR3aa: CASTIAGWDEKLFF; CDR3nt: TGTGCCAGCACCATAGCTGGATGGGATGAAAAACTGTTTTTT; len: 14; d_gene: NA; v_gene: TRBV6-1; abundance: NA; j_gene: TRBJ1-4
CDR3aa: CASSPGTGNSYEQYF; CDR3nt: TGTGCCAGCAGTCCCGGGACAGGGAACTCCTACGAGCAGTACTTC; len: 15; d_gene: TRBD1; v_gene: TRBV27; abundance: NA; j_gene: TRBJ2-7
CDR3aa: CASSQAPRGLFWQYF; CDR3nt: TGCGCCAGCAGCCAAGCTCCCAGGGGACTATTTTGGCAGTACTTC; len: 15; d_gene: NA; v_gene: TRBV4-1; abundance: NA; j_gene: TRBJ2-7
CDR3aa: CAWNLPGHTDTQYF; CDR3nt: TGTGCCTGGAATCTGCCGGGACACACAGATACGCAGTATTTT; len: 14; d_gene: NA; v_gene: TRBV30; abundance: NA; j_gene: TRBJ2-3
CDR3aa: CASSTGQGADTQYF; CDR3nt: TGCGCCAGCAGCACTGGACAGGGCGCAGATACGCAGTATTTT; len: 14; d_gene: TRBD1; v_gene: TRBV5-1; abundance: NA; j_gene: TRBJ2-3
CDR3aa: CASSLRTERTEAFF; CDR3nt: TGTGCCAGCAGCCTACGGACGGAGCGGACTGAAGCTTTCTTT; len: 14; d_gene: NA; v_gene: TRBV7-9; abundance: NA; j_gene: TRBJ1-1
CDR3aa: CATYRDWYNEQFF; CDR3nt: TGTGCCACCTACCGGGACTGGTACAATGAGCAGTTCTTC; len: 13; d_gene: NA; v_gene: TRBV6-1; abundance: NA; j_gene: TRBJ2-1
CDR3aa: CASSPPARWNTEAFF; CDR3nt: TGTGCCAGCTCACCACCGGCCAGGTGGAACACTGAAGCTTTCTTT; len: 15; d_gene: NA; v_gene: TRBV18; abundance: NA; j_gene: TRBJ1-1
CDR3aa: CATSRDRDSPEQYF; CDR3nt: TGTGCCACCAGCAGAGATCGAGACAGCCCCGAGCAGTACTTC; len: 14; d_gene: NA; v_gene: TRBV15; abundance: NA; j_gene: TRBJ2-7
CDR3aa: CASSEAHVGGELFF; CDR3nt: TGTGCCAGCAGTGAAGCGCACGTCGGCGGGGAACTGTTTTTT; len: 14; d_gene: NA; v_gene: TRBV6-1; abundance: NA; j_gene: TRBJ1-4
CDR3aa: CASSRLGTGTEKLFF; CDR3nt: TGCGCCAGCAGCCGACTTGGGACAGGGACCGAAAAACTGTTTTTT; len: 15; d_gene: TRBD1; v_gene: TRBV5-1; abundance: NA; j_gene: TRBJ1-4
CDR3aa: CASSLAGGPRDTQYF; CDR3nt: TGTGCCAGCAGTTTAGCGGGAGGGCCTAGAGATACGCAGTATTTT; len: 15; d_gene: TRBD2; v_gene: TRBV28; abundance: NA; j_gene: TRBJ2-3
CDR3aa: CASSLAGGKYNEQFF; CDR3nt: TGTGCCAGCAGTTTAGCGGGAGGAAAATACAATGAGCAGTTCTTC; len: 15; d_gene: TRBD2; v_gene: TRBV27; abundance: NA; j_gene: TRBJ2-1
CDR3aa: CASSQKHRKITDTQYF; CDR3nt: TGTGCCAGCAGCCAAAAACATCGGAAAATCACAGATACGCAGTATTTT; len: 16; d_gene: NA; v_gene: TRBV14; abundance: NA; j_gene: TRBJ2-3
CDR3aa: CASSEYSLGGYTF; CDR3nt: TGCGCCAGCAGTGAATACAGCCTGGGGGGCTACACCTTC; len: 13; d_gene: NA; v_gene: TRBV10-1; abundance: few; j_gene: TRBJ1-2
CDR3aa: CASSPGLAGGRETQYF; CDR3nt: TGTGCCAGCAGTCCTGGACTAGCGGGTGGACGGGAGACCCAGTACTTC; len: 16; d_gene: TRBD2; v_gene: TRBV28; abundance: NA; j_gene: TRBJ2-5
CDR3aa: CASSLASSWGSDTQYF; CDR3nt: TGTGCCAGCAGCTTAGCTTCTAGTTGGGGGTCCGATACGCAGTATTTT; len: 16; d_gene: NA; v_gene: TRBV9; abundance: few; j_gene: TRBJ2-3
CDR3aa: CASSLGLAGNSYEQYF; CDR3nt: TGTGCCAGCAGCTTAGGACTAGCGGGGAACTCCTACGAGCAGTACTTC; len: 16; d_gene: TRBD2; v_gene: TRBV7-6; abundance: NA; j_gene: TRBJ2-7
CDR3aa: CASSVFSYEQYF; CDR3nt: TGTGCCAGCAGTGTCTTCTCCTACGAGCAGTACTTC; len: 12; d_gene: NA; v_gene: TRBV2; abundance: NA; j_gene: TRBJ2-7
CDR3aa: CASSLHGTANSGANVLTF; CDR3nt: TGTGCCAGCAGCTTGCACGGGACGGCGAACTCTGGGGCCAACGTCCTGACTTTC; len: 18; d_gene: NA; v_gene: TRBV7-2; abundance: NA; j_gene: TRBJ2-6
CDR3aa: CASSQGQGRNAEAFF; CDR3nt: TGCGCCAGCAGCCAAGGACAGGGAAGGAACGCTGAAGCTTTCTTT; len: 15; d_gene: TRBD1; v_gene: TRBV4-1; abundance: NA; j_gene: TRBJ1-1
CDR3aa: CASSLTGTRGETQYF; CDR3nt: TGTGCCAGCAGCCTAACCGGGACTAGAGGAGAGACCCAGTACTTC; len: 15; d_gene: TRBD2; v_gene: TRBV7-2; abundance: NA; j_gene: TRBJ2-5
CDR3aa: CASSGLPSLNYGYTF; CDR3nt: TGCGCCAGCAGCGGGTTGCCGTCCCTTAACTATGGCTACACCTTC; len: 15; d_gene: NA; v_gene: TRBV5-1; abundance: few; j_gene: TRBJ1-2
CDR3aa: CASSEWGRFGYTF; CDR3nt: TGTGCCAGCAGTGAGTGGGGGCGTTTTGGCTACACCTTC; len: 13; d_gene: NA; v_gene: TRBV25-1; abundance: NA; j_gene: TRBJ1-2
CDR3aa: CASSFGLAGADTQYF; CDR3nt: TGTGCCAGCAGTTTCGGACTAGCGGGAGCAGATACGCAGTATTTT; len: 15; d_gene: TRBD2; v_gene: TRBV27; abundance: NA; j_gene: TRBJ2-3
CDR3aa: CASSLGSTETQYF; CDR3nt: TGTGCCAGCAGCCTAGGTTCTACGGAGACCCAGTACTTC; len: 13; d_gene: NA; v_gene: TRBV5-6; abundance: NA; j_gene: TRBJ2-5
CDR3aa: CASRGQTNTEAFF; CDR3nt: TGTGCCAGCCGTGGACAGACGAACACTGAAGCTTTCTTT; len: 13; d_gene: NA; v_gene: TRBV14; abundance: NA; j_gene: TRBJ1-1
CDR3aa: CASSGVSGGEQYF; CDR3nt: TGCGCCAGCAGTGGAGTATCGGGGGGCGAGCAGTACTTC; len: 13; d_gene: TRBD2; v_gene: TRBV10-1; abundance: once; j_gene: TRBJ2-7
CDR3aa: CASSPDRGIEAFF; CDR3nt: TGTGCCAGCTCACCCGACAGGGGGATTGAAGCTTTCTTT; len: 13; d_gene: TRBD1; v_gene: TRBV18; abundance: NA; j_gene: TRBJ1-1